This entry is about one TCR beta chain. Its antigen is not yet known. It has no much larger one-base neighbor in the sample; base qualities were not kept. Library prep was done by RT-PCR. Reads for this sample came from an Illumina HiSeq 2500. Clones were called with MiXCR by TCRdb after fastp trimmed the public reads at Q25, and only in-frame beta chains were retained. All rows with the same CDR3 protein become a single entry with the most common DNA and genes. The sample table shows just under 550,000 distinct CDR3 sequences, and less than 25% are seen once. Jointly, the top ten make up under 3.5% of the sample. Including the terminal cysteine and phenylalanine, the CDR3 comprises 14 residues. The CDR3 DNA has 42 bases and is translated from base 1. CDR1 and CDR2, per the germline V gene, are WSHSY and SAAADI. V is clipped by 2 bases and J by 6 bases, and the sequence between their germline boundaries is 14 bases long.

This record belongs to a study of response to subunit inactivated influenza vaccine (dated by TCRdb to 2017 to 2018). Notes on the research overall: Deep quantitative profiling of the T cell receptor repertoire was used in the study to follow responses to a trivalent subunit inactivated influenza vaccine.

The paper as a whole reports these results and caveats: The authors proposed that each seasonal influenza vaccination may bring in only a limited number of new T cells.

These sequences were also reported in another study, on T cells expressing NK-cell markers. As that second study puts it: 5'RACE template switching, by which a universal primer site and unique molecular identifiers were added, was used to make TCR beta cDNA libraries. Eight or nine donors provided sorted CD3+CD56+NKG2C+, CD3+CD56+NKG2C- and CD3+CD56-NKG2C+ T-cell subsets, whose TCR beta-chain repertoires were profiled. Among the eight sequenced donors, only one was HCMV-seronegative, while the other seven were HCMV-seropositive. In several experiments an anti-gammadeltaTCR antibody was added to restrict sorting to alphabetaTCR-expressing T cells. In several donors, the dominant CD3+CD56+NKG2C+ clonotypes ranked among the top 10 CD8+ clonotypes, making up roughly 1.0-7.5% of CD8+ T cells. Those dominant clonotypes were again the most abundant among CD3+CD56-NKG2C+ cells in several donors, at about 28.3-65%. It remained unclear whether the expanded NKG2C-expressing T cell clones were specific for HCMV antigens. The eight sequenced donors were randomly selected healthy volunteers, three men and five women. HCMV-specific IgG was detected in serum with a commercial ELISA kit to determine HCMV serostatus. Peripheral blood mononuclear cells were isolated from blood by Ficoll density gradient centrifugation. CD4+ and CD8+ T cells were isolated from PBMC by magnetic immunoseparation with Miltenyi isolation kits. cDNA synthesis was primed from the TCR beta constant segment and was followed by two successive PCR amplification steps. Sequencing of the libraries produced 2 x 150 bp reads on Illumina HiSeq 2000/2500, MiSeq or NextSeq. MIGEC was used to demultiplex reads and group the reads by UMI, and MiTCR was used to assemble and quantify clonotypes. To remove erroneous sequences, TCR cDNA sequences were retained only when supported by two or more reads. The tcR package was used for downstream repertoire analysis, and clonotypes were matched across fractions by CDR3 nucleotide sequence plus V segment. VDJmatch was used to annotate antigen specificity against VDJdb, with one amino acid substitution in CDR3 allowed.

The material sequenced was CD4+ T cells sorted from PBMCs, taken approximately 12 days after vaccination. This TCR derives from a man in his fifties who received an inactivated influenza vaccine. Donor details come from another sample of the same person, matched by shared clones. The rearrangement joined TRBV10-2 to TRBJ2-7, with the D gene not confidently named. The CDR3 in this case is CASSERLVNTEQYF. The DNA sequence is given as TGCGCCAGCAGTGAGCGGCTAGTGAATACCGAGCAGTACTTC.